This entry describes one T cell receptor (beta chain). Its antigen is unknown. These data belong to a study of cytomegalovirus exposure and HLA in healthy donors. Study results and limitations: Several of the most significant clusters appeared linked to common viral pathogens, based on a later analysis.

The CDR3 is made up of 16 amino acids. V was clipped by 6 bases and J by 4 bases, with 18 bases between them. The germline gives CDR1 LNHNV, CDR2 YYDKDF (reference sequence). PCR amplification relied on 60 Vbeta primers (plus 13 Jbeta primers). Original processing notes: An analysis performed later counted about 80 million unique TCR beta chains (roughly 11 million of them shared). Measured with immunoSEQ multiplex PCR; TCRdb has only the in-frame clones, and not every one. V and J calls and clone size are as listed in that table; D and trimming were resolved from the DNA. Of about 69,000 clones in the sample, roughly 76% were seen once.

Sequenced sample: PBMCs. The TCR originated in a man aged 18-30 years in good health and CMV-seronegative. The chain links TRBV15 to TRBJ1-4; D unresolved. The CDR3 is CATSTRRRAGNEKLFF. CDR3 sequence (DNA): TGTGCCACCAGTACCCGTCGGAGGGCTGGTAATGAAAAACTGTTTTTT.